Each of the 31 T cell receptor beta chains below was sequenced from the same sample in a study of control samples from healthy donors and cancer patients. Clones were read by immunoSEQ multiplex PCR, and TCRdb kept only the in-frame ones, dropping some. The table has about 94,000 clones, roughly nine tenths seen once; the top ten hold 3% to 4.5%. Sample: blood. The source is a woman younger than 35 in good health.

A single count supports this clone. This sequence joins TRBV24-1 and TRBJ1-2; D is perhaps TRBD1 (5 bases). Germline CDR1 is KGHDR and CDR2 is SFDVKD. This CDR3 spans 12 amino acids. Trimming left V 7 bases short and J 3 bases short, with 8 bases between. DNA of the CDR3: TGTGCCACCAGGGACAACTACTATGGCTACACCTTC. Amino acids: CATRDNYYGYTF.

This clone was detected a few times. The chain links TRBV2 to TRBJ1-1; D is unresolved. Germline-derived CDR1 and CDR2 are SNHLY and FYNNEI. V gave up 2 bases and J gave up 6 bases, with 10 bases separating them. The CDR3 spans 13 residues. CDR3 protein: CASSERVFAEAFF. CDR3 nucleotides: TGTGCCAGCAGTGAAAGGGTGTTCGCTGAAGCTTTCTTT.

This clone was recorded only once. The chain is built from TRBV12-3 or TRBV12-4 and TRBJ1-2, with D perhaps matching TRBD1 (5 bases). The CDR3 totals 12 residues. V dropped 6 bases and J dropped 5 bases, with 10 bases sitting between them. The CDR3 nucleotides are TGTGCCAGCAGCCCACAGGTATATGGCTACACCTTC. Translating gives CASSPQVYGYTF.

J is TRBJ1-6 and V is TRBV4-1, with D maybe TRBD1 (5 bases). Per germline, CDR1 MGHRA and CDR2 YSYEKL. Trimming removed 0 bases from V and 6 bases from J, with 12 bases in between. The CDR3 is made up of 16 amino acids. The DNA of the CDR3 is TGCGCCAGCAGCCAAGACAGTGGGGGGACTAATTCACCCCTCCACTTT. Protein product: CASSQDSGGTNSPLHF.

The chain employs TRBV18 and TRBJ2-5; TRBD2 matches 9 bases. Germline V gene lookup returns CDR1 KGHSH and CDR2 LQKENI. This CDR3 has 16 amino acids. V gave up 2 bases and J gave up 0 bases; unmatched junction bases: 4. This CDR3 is CASSPVGTSHQETQYF. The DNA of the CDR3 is TGTGCCAGCTCACCAGTGGGGACTAGCCACCAAGAGACCCAGTACTTC.

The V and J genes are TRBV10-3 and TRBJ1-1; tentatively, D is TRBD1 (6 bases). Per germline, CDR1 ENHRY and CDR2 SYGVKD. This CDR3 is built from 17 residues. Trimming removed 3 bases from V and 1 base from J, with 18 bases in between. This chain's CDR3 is CAISDPWGGQANTEAFF. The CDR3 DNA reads TGTGCCATCAGTGACCCTTGGGGGGGCCAAGCGAACACTGAAGCTTTCTTT.

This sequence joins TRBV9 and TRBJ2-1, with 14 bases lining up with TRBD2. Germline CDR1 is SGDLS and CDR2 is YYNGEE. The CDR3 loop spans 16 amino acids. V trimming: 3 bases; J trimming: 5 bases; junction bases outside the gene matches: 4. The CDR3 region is CASSARTSGGNNEQFF. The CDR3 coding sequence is TGTGCCAGCAGCGCTAGGACTAGCGGGGGGAACAATGAGCAGTTCTTC.

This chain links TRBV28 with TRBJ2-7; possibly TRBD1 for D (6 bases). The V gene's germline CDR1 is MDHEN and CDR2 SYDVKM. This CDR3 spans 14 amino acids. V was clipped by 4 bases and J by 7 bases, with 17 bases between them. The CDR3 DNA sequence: TGTGCCAGCAGTTCACGATACCCTGGACAGGAGCAGTACTTC. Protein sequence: CASSSRYPGQEQYF.

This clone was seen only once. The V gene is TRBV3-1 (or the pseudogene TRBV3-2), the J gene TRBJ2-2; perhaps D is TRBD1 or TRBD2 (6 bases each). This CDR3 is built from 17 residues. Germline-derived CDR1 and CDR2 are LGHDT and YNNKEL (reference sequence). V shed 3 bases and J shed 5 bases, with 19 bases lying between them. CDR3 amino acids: CASSHRPGAPWTGELFF. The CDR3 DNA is TGTGCCAGCAGCCACCGACCGGGGGCTCCGTGGACCGGGGAGCTGTTTTTT.

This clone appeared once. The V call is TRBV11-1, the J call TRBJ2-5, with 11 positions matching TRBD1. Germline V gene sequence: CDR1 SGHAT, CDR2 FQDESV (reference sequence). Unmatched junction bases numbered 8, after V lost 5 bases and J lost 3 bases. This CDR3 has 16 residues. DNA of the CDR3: TGTGCCAGCAGCCCCGGTTGGGGACAGGGGGAAGAGACCCAGTACTTC. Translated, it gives CASSPGWGQGEETQYF. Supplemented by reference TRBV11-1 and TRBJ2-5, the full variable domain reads EAEVAQSPRYKITEKSQAVAFWCDPISGHATLYWYRQILGQGPELLVQFQDESVVDDSQLPKDRFSAERLKGVDSTLKIQPAELGDSAMYLCASSPGWGQGEETQYFGPGTRLLVL.

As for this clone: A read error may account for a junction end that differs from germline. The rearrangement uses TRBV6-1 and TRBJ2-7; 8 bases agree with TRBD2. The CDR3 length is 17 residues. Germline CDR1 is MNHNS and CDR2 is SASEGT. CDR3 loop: CASSEFRASGLAYEQHF. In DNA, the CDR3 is TGTGCCAGCAGTGAATTTAGGGCTAGCGGGCTCGCCTACGAGCAGCACTTC.

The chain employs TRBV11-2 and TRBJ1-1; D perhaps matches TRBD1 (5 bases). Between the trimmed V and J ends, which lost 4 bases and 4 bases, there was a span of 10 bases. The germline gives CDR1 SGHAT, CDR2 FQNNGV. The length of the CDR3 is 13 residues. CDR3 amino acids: CASSSSGRTEAFF. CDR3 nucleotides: TGTGCCAGCAGCTCTTCAGGGCGCACTGAAGCTTTCTTT.

The CDR3 bases are TGCAGCGTTGAAGATCAGGGGGCTATAAGCTACACCTTC. Translating gives CSVEDQGAISYTF. The chain employs TRBV29-1 and TRBJ1-2; 8 bases agree with TRBD1. Germline V CDR1 and CDR2: SQVTM, ANQGSEA. The junction had 6 bases not matched to a gene; V was cut back by 0 bases and J by 9 bases. The CDR3 runs 13 residues.

CDR3 sequence (DNA): TGTGCCAGCAGCTCTAGGTCACGGGACACCGGTACCGGGGAGCTGTTTTTT. Translating gives CASSSRSRDTGTGELFF. The rearrangement links TRBV11-3 to TRBJ2-2, with a tentative D call TRBD1 (6 bases). In germline, CDR1 is SGHNT, CDR2 YENEEA. V lost 4 bases and J lost 5, with 20 bases in between. This CDR3 spans 17 amino acids.

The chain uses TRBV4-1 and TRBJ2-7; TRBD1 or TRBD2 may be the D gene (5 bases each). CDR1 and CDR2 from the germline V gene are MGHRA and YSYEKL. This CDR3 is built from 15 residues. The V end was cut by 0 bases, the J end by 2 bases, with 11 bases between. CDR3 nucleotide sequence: TGCGCCAGCAGCCAAGATGGGGACCCAGCCTACGAGCAGTACTTC. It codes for CASSQDGDPAYEQYF.

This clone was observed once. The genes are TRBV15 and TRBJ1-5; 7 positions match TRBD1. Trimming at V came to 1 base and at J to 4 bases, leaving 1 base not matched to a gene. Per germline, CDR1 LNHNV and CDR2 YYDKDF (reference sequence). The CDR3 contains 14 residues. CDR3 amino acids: CATSRGQGNQPQHF. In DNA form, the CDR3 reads TGTGCCACCAGCAGAGGACAGGGAAATCAGCCCCAGCATTTT.

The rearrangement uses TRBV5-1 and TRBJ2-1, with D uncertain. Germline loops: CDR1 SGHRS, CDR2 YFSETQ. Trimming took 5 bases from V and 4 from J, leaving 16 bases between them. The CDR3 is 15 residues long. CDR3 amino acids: CASRLDLPLYNEQFF. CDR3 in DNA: TGCGCCAGCAGGTTAGACCTACCGTTGTACAATGAGCAGTTCTTC. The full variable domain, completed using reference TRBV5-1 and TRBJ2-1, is KAGVTQTPRYLIKTRGQQVTLSCSPISGHRSVSWYQQTPGQGLQFLFEYFSETQRNKGNFPGRFSGRQFSNSRSEMNVSTLELGDSALYLCASRLDLPLYNEQFFGPGTRLTVL.

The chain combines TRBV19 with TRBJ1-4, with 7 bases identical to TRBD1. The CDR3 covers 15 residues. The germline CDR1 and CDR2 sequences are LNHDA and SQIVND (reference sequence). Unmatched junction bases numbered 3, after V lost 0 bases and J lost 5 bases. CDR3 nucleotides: TGTGCCAGTAGTATAGAACAGGGGCGAAATGAAAAACTGTTTTTT. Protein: CASSIEQGRNEKLFF. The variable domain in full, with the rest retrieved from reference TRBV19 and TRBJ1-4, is DGGITQSPKYLFRKEGQNVTLSCEQNLNHDAMYWYRQDPGQGLRLIYYSQIVNDFQKGDIAEGYSVSREKKESFPLTVTSAQKNPTAFYLCASSIEQGRNEKLFFGSGTQLSVL.

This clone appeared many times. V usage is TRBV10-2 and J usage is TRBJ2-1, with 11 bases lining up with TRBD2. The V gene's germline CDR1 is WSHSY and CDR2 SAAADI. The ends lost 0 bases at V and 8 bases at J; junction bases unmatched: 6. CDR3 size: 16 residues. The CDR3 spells CASSESASGGYDEQFF. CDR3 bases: TGCGCCAGCAGTGAGTCCGCTAGCGGGGGGTACGATGAGCAGTTCTTC.

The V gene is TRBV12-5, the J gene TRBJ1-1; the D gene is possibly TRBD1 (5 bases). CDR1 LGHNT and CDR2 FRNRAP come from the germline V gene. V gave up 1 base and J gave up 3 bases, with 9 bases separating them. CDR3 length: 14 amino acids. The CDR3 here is CASGLGREDTEAFF. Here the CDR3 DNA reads TGTGCTAGTGGTTTGGGCAGGGAGGACACTGAAGCTTTCTTT.

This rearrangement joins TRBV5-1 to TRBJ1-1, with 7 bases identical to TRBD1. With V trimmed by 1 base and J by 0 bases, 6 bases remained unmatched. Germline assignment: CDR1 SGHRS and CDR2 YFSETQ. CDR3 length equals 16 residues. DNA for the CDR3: TGCGCCAGCAGCTTGAGTCAGGGGGTGATGAACACTGAAGCTTTCTTT. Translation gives CASSLSQGVMNTEAFF.

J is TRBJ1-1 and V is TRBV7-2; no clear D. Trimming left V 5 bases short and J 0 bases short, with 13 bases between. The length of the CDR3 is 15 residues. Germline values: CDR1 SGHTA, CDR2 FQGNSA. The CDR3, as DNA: TGTGCCAGCAGCATGCTCGGACTCCTGAACACTGAAGCTTTCTTT. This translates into CASSMLGLLNTEAFF. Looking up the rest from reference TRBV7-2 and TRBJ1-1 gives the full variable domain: GAGVSQSPSNKVTEKGKDVELRCDPISGHTALYWYRQSLGQGLEFLIYFQGNSAPDKSGLPSDRFSAERTGGSVSTLTIQRTQQEDSAVYLCASSMLGLLNTEAFFGQGTRLTVV.

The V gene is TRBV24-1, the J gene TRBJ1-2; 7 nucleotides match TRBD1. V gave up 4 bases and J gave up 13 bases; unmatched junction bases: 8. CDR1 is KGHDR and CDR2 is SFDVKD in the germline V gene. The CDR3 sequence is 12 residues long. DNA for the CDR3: TGTGCCACCAGTGAAGCCGAGGGGGCTGTCACCTTC. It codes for CATSEAEGAVTF.

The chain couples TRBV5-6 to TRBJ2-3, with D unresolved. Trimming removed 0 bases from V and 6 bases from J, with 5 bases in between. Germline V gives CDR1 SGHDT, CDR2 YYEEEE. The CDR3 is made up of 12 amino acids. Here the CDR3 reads CASSLAADTQYF. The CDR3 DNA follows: TGTGCCAGCAGCTTGGCCGCGGATACGCAGTATTTT.

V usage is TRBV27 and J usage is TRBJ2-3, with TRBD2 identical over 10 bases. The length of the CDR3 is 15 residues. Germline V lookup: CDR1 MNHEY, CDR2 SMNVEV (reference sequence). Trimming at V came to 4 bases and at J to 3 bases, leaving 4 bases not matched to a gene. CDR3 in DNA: TGTGCCAGCAGTTCCCGGACTAGCGGAACAGATACGCAGTATTTT. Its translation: CASSSRTSGTDTQYF.

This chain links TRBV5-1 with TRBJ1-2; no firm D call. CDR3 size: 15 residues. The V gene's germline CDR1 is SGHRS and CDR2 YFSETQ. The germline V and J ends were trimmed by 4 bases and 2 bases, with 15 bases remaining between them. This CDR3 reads CASSPLGRANYGYTF. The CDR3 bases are TGCGCCAGCAGCCCCCTGGGGAGGGCCAACTATGGCTACACCTTC.

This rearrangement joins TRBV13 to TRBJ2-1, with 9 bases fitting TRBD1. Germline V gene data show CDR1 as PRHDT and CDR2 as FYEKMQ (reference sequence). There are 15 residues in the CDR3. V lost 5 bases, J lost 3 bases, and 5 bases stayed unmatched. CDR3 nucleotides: TGTGCCAGCAGCCCCGGGACAGGGTACTACAATGAGCAGTTCTTC. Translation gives CASSPGTGYYNEQFF.

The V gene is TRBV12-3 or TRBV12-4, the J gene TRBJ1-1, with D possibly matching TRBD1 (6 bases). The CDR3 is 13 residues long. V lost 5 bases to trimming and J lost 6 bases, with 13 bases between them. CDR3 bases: TGTGCCAGCAGTCGCTCAGGGGACCCTGAAGCTTTCTTT. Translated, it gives CASSRSGDPEAFF.

The CDR3 coding sequence is TGTGCCAGCAGTTCGCCGGGGGTACAAAGCCTAGGAGAGCAGTACTTC. Amino acids: CASSSPGVQSLGEQYF. The chain joins TRBV28 to TRBJ2-7; maybe TRBD2 (6 bases). V lost 4 bases and J 7 bases, leaving 23 bases between the germline ends. Germline values: CDR1 MDHEN, CDR2 SYDVKM. This CDR3 has 16 amino acids.

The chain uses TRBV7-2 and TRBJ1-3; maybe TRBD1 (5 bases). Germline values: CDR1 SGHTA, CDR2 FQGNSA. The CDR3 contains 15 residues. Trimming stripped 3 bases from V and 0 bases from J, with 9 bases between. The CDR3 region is CASSLGTTSGNTIYF. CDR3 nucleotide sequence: TGTGCCAGCAGCTTGGGGACGACCTCTGGAAACACCATATATTTT. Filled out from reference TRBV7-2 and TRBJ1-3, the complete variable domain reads GAGVSQSPSNKVTEKGKDVELRCDPISGHTALYWYRQSLGQGLEFLIYFQGNSAPDKSGLPSDRFSAERTGGSVSTLTIQRTQQEDSAVYLCASSLGTTSGNTIYFGEGSWLTVV.

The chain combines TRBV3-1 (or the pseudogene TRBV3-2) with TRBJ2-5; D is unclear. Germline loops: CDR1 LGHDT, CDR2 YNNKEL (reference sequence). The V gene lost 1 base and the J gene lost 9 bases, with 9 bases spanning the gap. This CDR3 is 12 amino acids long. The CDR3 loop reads CASSQADGAQYF. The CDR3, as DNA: TGTGCCAGCAGCCAAGCGGATGGGGCCCAGTACTTC.